The source of this TCR beta chain is a study of blood T cell repertoires in COVID-19. The overall study: Donors in the United States, Italy and Spain gave samples during acute or convalescent COVID-19. T cells, B-cell-depleted T cells, or PBMCs supplied cDNA or gDNA.

The authors' processing: For nucleated cells, counts were estimated from reference gene primer amplification. The protocol was immunoSEQ multiplex PCR, while the TCRdb copy is restricted to in-frame clones and leaves out a portion. That table furnishes V, J and clone size, whereas the DNA furnished D and trimming. Of roughly 64,000 clones in the sample, roughly 90% were seen once. Sequencing used peripheral blood. The sequence came from a woman older than 75 with active COVID-19.

The CDR3 here is CASSQDRDRAEKLFF. Here the CDR3 DNA reads TGTGCCAGCTCGCAGGACCGGGACAGGGCCGAAAAACTGTTTTTT. The rearrangement uses TRBV18 and TRBJ1-4; 9 positions agree with TRBD1. J lost 8 bases, V lost 6 bases, and 10 bases had no gene match. The CDR3 length is 15 residues. Germline CDR1 is KGHSH and CDR2 is LQKENI.